This T cell receptor beta chain was sequenced for a study of blood T cell repertoires in COVID-19. Profiled with immunoSEQ multiplex PCR; TCRdb holds only in-frame clones, not every one. The table lists over 200,000 clones, approximately 88% of them singletons. Material for sequencing was PBMCs or T cells enriched from blood (not recorded which). This clonotype was obtained from a man between 18 and 29 years old with acute COVID-19.

CDR3 protein: CASSVGLLNYNEQFF. The CDR3 nucleotides read TGTGCCAGCAGCGTAGGACTACTAAACTACAATGAGCAGTTCTTC. The V gene is TRBV9, the J gene TRBJ2-1; perhaps TRBD2 as D (5 bases). CDR1 and CDR2 (germline): SGDLS, YYNGEE. This CDR3 comprises 15 residues. V lost 0 bases, J lost 3 bases, and 10 bases lay in between.